Listed below are T cell receptor beta chains from one sample, sequenced in a study of response to subunit inactivated influenza vaccine. A single record per CDR3 protein comes from TCRdb applying MiXCR to the RT-PCR reads. The sample lists a few hundred thousand distinct CDR3 sequences; just over 20% were seen once. The input for sequencing was PBMCs from blood, taken approximately 20 months after vaccination. The receptors derive from a man between 50 and 75 years old who received an inactivated influenza vaccine. The CDR3 runs from the conserved cysteine through the conserved F or W. A D gene is named only where the DNA matches it firmly. The size field is filled for only some rows; it gives once, few, many or a size class.

clone_size: .
v_call: TRBV20-1
j_call: TRBJ2-3
d_call: TRBD2
cdr3_aa: CSALSGGNTDTQYF
cdr3_nt: TGCAGTGCTCTTAGCGGGGGAAACACAGATACGCAGTATTTT

clone_size: few
v_call: TRBV12-3/TRBV12-4
j_call: TRBJ2-7
d_call: TRBD1
cdr3_aa: CASLKTGTGGYEQYF
cdr3_nt: TGTGCCAGCCTCAAGACCGGGACAGGGGGCTACGAGCAGTACTTC

clone_size: many
v_call: TRBV12-3/TRBV12-4
j_call: TRBJ2-1
d_call: TRBD2
cdr3_aa: CASSLTSGGEQFF
cdr3_nt: TGTGCCAGCAGTTTAACATCGGGGGGTGAGCAGTTCTTC

clone_size: many
v_call: TRBV5-1
j_call: TRBJ2-6
d_call: .
cdr3_aa: CASSLSSGANVLTF
cdr3_nt: TGTGCCAGCAGTTTAAGTTCTGGGGCCAACGTCCTGACTTTC

clone_size: .
v_call: TRBV4-2
j_call: TRBJ2-7
d_call: TRBD2
cdr3_aa: CASSEASPSGGSEQYF
cdr3_nt: TGTGCCAGCAGCGAAGCTTCCCCTAGCGGGGGTAGCGAGCAGTACTTC

clone_size: .
v_call: TRBV18
j_call: TRBJ2-5
d_call: .
cdr3_aa: CASSPAGSAPETQYF
cdr3_nt: TGTGCCAGCTCACCAGCAGGGTCAGCCCCAGAGACCCAGTACTTC

clone_size: .
v_call: TRBV24-1
j_call: TRBJ1-2
d_call: .
cdr3_aa: CATSDPRTAYGYTF
cdr3_nt: TGTGCCACCAGTGATCCCCGGACAGCTTATGGCTACACCTTC

clone_size: few
v_call: TRBV9
j_call: TRBJ2-5
d_call: .
cdr3_aa: CASSVTPDSQETQYF
cdr3_nt: TGTGCCAGCAGCGTTACGCCGGACAGCCAAGAGACCCAGTACTTC

clone_size: few
v_call: TRBV12-3/TRBV12-4
j_call: TRBJ2-1
d_call: .
cdr3_aa: CASSRQAASSYNEQFF
cdr3_nt: TGTGCCAGCAGTCGCCAGGCCGCGAGCTCCTACAATGAGCAGTTCTTC

clone_size: .
v_call: TRBV7-9
j_call: TRBJ2-1
d_call: .
cdr3_aa: CASSSGGRAYEQFF
cdr3_nt: TGTGCCAGCAGCTCGGGGGGCAGGGCGTATGAGCAGTTCTTC

clone_size: few
v_call: TRBV6-1
j_call: TRBJ1-5
d_call: .
cdr3_aa: CASRTGTAVYSNQPQHF
cdr3_nt: TGTGCCAGCAGAACCGGGACGGCTGTTTATAGCAATCAGCCCCAGCATTTT

clone_size: .
v_call: TRBV9
j_call: TRBJ1-1
d_call: .
cdr3_aa: CASSGAGYNTEAFF
cdr3_nt: TGTGCCAGCAGCGGGGCGGGGTATAACACTGAAGCTTTCTTT

clone_size: few
v_call: TRBV7-9
j_call: TRBJ2-1
d_call: .
cdr3_aa: CASSPGGRNEQFF
cdr3_nt: TGTGCCAGCAGCCCCGGTGGGCGCAATGAGCAGTTCTTC

clone_size: .
v_call: TRBV19
j_call: TRBJ1-5
d_call: .
cdr3_aa: CALSRGVYSNQPQHF
cdr3_nt: TGTGCCTTATCACGGGGGGTTTATAGCAATCAGCCCCAGCATTTT

clone_size: .
v_call: TRBV4-2
j_call: TRBJ2-7
d_call: .
cdr3_aa: CASSQGSADSYYEQYF
cdr3_nt: TGTGCCAGCAGCCAAGGGTCCGCGGACAGTTACTACGAGCAGTACTTC

clone_size: few
v_call: TRBV23-1
j_call: TRBJ1-1
d_call: .
cdr3_aa: CASSPPPGGRRNTEAFF
cdr3_nt: TGCGCCAGCAGTCCCCCACCGGGGGGGCGAAGGAACACTGAAGCTTTCTTT

clone_size: .
v_call: TRBV4-2
j_call: TRBJ2-3
d_call: TRBD2
cdr3_aa: CASSQTAGVGTDTQYF
cdr3_nt: TGTGCCAGCAGCCAAACGGCGGGGGTGGGCACAGATACGCAGTATTTT

clone_size: many
v_call: TRBV9
j_call: TRBJ1-4
d_call: .
cdr3_aa: CASSVSTGTTNEKLFF
cdr3_nt: TGTGCCAGCAGCGTTAGTACCGGGACAACGAATGAAAAACTGTTTTTT

clone_size: few
v_call: TRBV3-1
j_call: TRBJ1-4
d_call: TRBD1
cdr3_aa: CASSQARTGGQSSGEKLFF
cdr3_nt: TGTGCCAGCAGCCAAGCGCGGACAGGGGGCCAGTCCTCCGGTGAAAAACTGTTTTTT

clone_size: few
v_call: TRBV12-3/TRBV12-4
j_call: TRBJ2-5
d_call: .
cdr3_aa: CASSLGGLRTQYF
cdr3_nt: TGTGCCAGCAGTTTAGGGGGTCTGAGGACCCAGTACTTC

clone_size: .
v_call: TRBV24-1
j_call: TRBJ2-5
d_call: TRBD1
cdr3_aa: CATSDSGTGPSQEETQYF
cdr3_nt: TGTGCCACCAGTGACTCGGGGACAGGGCCAAGCCAAGAAGAGACCCAGTACTTC

clone_size: .
v_call: TRBV7-2
j_call: TRBJ1-3
d_call: .
cdr3_aa: CASSLGTRNAIYF
cdr3_nt: TGTGCCAGCAGCTTAGGGACCAGAAACGCCATATATTTT

clone_size: .
v_call: TRBV29-1
j_call: TRBJ1-1
d_call: .
cdr3_aa: CSAKGGADEAFF
cdr3_nt: TGCAGCGCAAAAGGTGGGGCAGACGAAGCTTTCTTT

clone_size: few
v_call: TRBV4-3
j_call: TRBJ1-4
d_call: TRBD1
cdr3_aa: CASSQAISGGEEKLFF
cdr3_nt: TGCGCCAGCAGCCAAGCAATCTCAGGGGGCGAAGAAAAACTGTTTTTT

clone_size: .
v_call: TRBV12-3/TRBV12-4
j_call: TRBJ2-7
d_call: .
cdr3_aa: CASSLALSAEQYF
cdr3_nt: TGTGCCAGCAGTTTAGCGCTTTCGGCCGAGCAGTACTTC

clone_size: .
v_call: TRBV20-1
j_call: TRBJ1-1
d_call: .
cdr3_aa: CSAREPGFDTEAFF
cdr3_nt: TGCAGTGCTAGAGAACCGGGGTTCGACACTGAAGCTTTCTTT

clone_size: .
v_call: TRBV28
j_call: TRBJ2-3
d_call: TRBD2
cdr3_aa: CASRTLAGGGDTQYF
cdr3_nt: TGTGCCAGCAGAACACTAGCGGGAGGCGGAGATACGCAGTATTTT

clone_size: .
v_call: TRBV6-6
j_call: TRBJ2-7
d_call: TRBD2
cdr3_aa: CASIGGGRLKQYF
cdr3_nt: TGTGCCAGCATCGGCGGGGGGCGCCTGAAGCAGTACTTC

clone_size: few
v_call: TRBV27
j_call: TRBJ2-7
d_call: .
cdr3_aa: CASSIQGTEQYF
cdr3_nt: TGTGCCAGCAGTATTCAGGGGACCGAGCAGTACTTC

clone_size: few
v_call: TRBV7-9
j_call: TRBJ2-1
d_call: .
cdr3_aa: CASSSAYPRQFF
cdr3_nt: TGTGCCAGCAGCTCGGCGTACCCGCGACAGTTCTTC

clone_size: few
v_call: TRBV6-5
j_call: TRBJ2-7
d_call: .
cdr3_aa: CASSWKGVSYEQYF
cdr3_nt: TGTGCCAGCAGTTGGAAAGGGGTGTCCTACGAGCAGTACTTC

clone_size: .
v_call: TRBV20-1
j_call: TRBJ1-1
d_call: .
cdr3_aa: CSARDGGANTEAFF
cdr3_nt: TGCAGTGCTAGAGATGGGGGGGCAAACACTGAAGCTTTCTTT

clone_size: few
v_call: TRBV5-1
j_call: TRBJ1-6
d_call: .
cdr3_aa: CASSRTGTNNSPLHF
cdr3_nt: TGCGCCAGCAGCAGAACAGGGACGAATAATTCACCCCTCCACTTT

clone_size: few
v_call: TRBV6-2/TRBV6-3
j_call: TRBJ2-7
d_call: TRBD2
cdr3_aa: CASSLTTETSGRPKSYEQYF
cdr3_nt: TGTGCCAGCAGTCTTACGACCGAGACTAGCGGGAGACCGAAATCCTACGAGCAGTACTTC

clone_size: few
v_call: TRBV27
j_call: TRBJ2-3
d_call: TRBD1
cdr3_aa: CASTRTGKSTDTQYF
cdr3_nt: TGTGCCAGCACCCGGACAGGAAAATCCACAGATACGCAGTATTTT

clone_size: .
v_call: TRBV5-6
j_call: TRBJ2-7
d_call: .
cdr3_aa: CASSFGRTREQYF
cdr3_nt: TGTGCCAGCAGCTTCGGTAGAACGAGGGAGCAGTACTTC

clone_size: few
v_call: TRBV12-3/TRBV12-4
j_call: TRBJ1-6
d_call: .
cdr3_aa: CASRIEAGSPLHF
cdr3_nt: TGTGCCAGCAGGATCGAGGCGGGTTCACCCCTCCACTTT

clone_size: .
v_call: TRBV9
j_call: TRBJ1-2
d_call: .
cdr3_aa: CASSVHRAGGYTF
cdr3_nt: TGTGCCAGCAGCGTCCACAGGGCGGGGGGCTACACCTTC

clone_size: .
v_call: TRBV20-1
j_call: TRBJ2-1
d_call: TRBD2
cdr3_aa: CSARDGGRPEGNEQFF
cdr3_nt: TGCAGTGCTAGAGATGGCGGGAGGCCGGAAGGCAATGAGCAGTTCTTC

clone_size: few
v_call: TRBV6-1
j_call: TRBJ2-7
d_call: .
cdr3_aa: CASSYEQYF
cdr3_nt: TGTGCCAGCTCCTACGAGCAGTACTTC